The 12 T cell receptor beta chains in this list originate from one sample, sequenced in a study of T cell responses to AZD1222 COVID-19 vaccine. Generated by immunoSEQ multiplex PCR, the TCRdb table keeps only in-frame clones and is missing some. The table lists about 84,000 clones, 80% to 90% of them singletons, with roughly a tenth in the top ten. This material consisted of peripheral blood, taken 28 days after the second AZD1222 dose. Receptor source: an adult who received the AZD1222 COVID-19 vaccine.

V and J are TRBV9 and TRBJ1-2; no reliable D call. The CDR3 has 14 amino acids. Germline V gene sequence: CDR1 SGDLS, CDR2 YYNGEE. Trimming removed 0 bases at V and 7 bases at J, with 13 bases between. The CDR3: CASSVARPGSGYTF. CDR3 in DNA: TGTGCCAGCAGCGTAGCTCGCCCGGGAAGTGGCTACACCTTC.

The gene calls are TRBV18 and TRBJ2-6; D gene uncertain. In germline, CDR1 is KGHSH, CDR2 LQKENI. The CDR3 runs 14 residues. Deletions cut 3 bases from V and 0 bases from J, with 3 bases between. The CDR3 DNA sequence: TGTGCCAGCTCACCGTCCTCTGGGGCCAACGTCCTGACTTTC. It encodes CASSPSSGANVLTF. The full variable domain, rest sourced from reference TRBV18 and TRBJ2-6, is NAGVMQNPRHLVRRRGQEARLRCSPMKGHSHVYWYRQLPEEGLKFMVYLQKENIIDESGMPKERFSAEFPKEGPSILRIQQVVRGDSAAYFCASSPSSGANVLTFGAGSRLTVL.

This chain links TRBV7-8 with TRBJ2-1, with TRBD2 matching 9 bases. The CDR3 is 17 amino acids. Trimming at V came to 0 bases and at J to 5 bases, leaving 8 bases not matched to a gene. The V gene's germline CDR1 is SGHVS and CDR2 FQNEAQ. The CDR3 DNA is TGTGCCAGCAGCTTAGCGGGCGGGGGGGAAGGAGACAATGAGCAGTTCTTC. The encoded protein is CASSLAGGGEGDNEQFF.

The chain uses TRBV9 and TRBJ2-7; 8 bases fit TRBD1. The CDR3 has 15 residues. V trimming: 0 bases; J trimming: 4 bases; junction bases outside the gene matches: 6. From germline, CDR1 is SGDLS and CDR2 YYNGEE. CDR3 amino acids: CASSVDPDRAYEQYF. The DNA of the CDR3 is TGTGCCAGCAGCGTAGATCCGGACAGGGCTTACGAGCAGTACTTC. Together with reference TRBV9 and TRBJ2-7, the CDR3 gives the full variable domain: DSGVTQTPKHLITATGQRVTLRCSPRSGDLSVYWYQQSLDQGLQFLIQYYNGEERAKGNILERFSAQQFPDLHSELNLSSLELGDSALYFCASSVDPDRAYEQYFGPGTRLTVT.

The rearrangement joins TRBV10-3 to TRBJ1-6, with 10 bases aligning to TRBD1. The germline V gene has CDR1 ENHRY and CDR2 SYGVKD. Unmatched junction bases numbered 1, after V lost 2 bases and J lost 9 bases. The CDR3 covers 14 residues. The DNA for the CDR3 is TGTGCCATCAGTGAGGGACAGGGGGGTTCACCCCTCCACTTT. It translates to CAISEGQGGSPLHF.

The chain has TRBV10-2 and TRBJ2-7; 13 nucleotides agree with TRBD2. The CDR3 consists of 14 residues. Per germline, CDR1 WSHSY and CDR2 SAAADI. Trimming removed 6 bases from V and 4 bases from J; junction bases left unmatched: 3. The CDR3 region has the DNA TGCGCCAGCAGGACTAGCGGGGGGCTTTACGAGCAGTACTTC. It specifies CASRTSGGLYEQYF.

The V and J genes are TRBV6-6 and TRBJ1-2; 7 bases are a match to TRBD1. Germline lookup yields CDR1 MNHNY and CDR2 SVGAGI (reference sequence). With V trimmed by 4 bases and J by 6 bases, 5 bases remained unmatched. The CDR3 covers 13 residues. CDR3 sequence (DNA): TGTGCCAGCAGTTCTATCGGGACAGATGGCTACACCTTC. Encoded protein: CASSSIGTDGYTF.

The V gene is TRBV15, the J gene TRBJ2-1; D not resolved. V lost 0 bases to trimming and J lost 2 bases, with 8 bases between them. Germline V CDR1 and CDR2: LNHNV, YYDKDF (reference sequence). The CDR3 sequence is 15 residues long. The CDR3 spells CATSREVAPYNEQFF. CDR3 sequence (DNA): TGTGCCACCAGCAGAGAAGTGGCCCCCTACAATGAGCAGTTCTTC.

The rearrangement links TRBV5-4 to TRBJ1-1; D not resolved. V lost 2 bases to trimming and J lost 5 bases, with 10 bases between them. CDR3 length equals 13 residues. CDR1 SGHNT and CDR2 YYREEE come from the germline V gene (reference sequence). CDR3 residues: CASSFGRGTEAFF. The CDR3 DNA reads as TGTGCCAGCAGCTTTGGACGGGGAACTGAAGCTTTCTTT.

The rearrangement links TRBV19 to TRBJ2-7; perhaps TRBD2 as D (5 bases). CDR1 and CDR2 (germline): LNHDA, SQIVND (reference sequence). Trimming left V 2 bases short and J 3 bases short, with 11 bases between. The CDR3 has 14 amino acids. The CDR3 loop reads CASSIRGSSYEQYF. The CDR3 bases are TGTGCCAGTAGTATAAGAGGGTCCAGCTACGAGCAGTACTTC.

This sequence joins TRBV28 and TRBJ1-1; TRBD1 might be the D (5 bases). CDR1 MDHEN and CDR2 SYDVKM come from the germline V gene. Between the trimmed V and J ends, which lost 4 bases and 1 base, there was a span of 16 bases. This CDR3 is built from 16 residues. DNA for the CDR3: TGTGCCAGCAGTTCCCCGTTAGGGCAGGGGAACACTGAAGCTTTCTTT. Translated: CASSSPLGQGNTEAFF.

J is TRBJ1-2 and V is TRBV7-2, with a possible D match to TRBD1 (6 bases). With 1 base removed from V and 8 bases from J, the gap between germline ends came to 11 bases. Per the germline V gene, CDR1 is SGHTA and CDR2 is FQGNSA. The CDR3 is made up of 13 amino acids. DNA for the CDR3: TGTGCCAGCAGCTTAGGGCAGGGGAGAGGCTACACCTTC. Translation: CASSLGQGRGYTF.